This entry is about one TCR beta chain. Its antigen is still unknown. This entry belongs to a study of cytomegalovirus exposure and HLA in healthy donors. Study-level information: In terms of ancestry, the Caucasian-associated cluster contained 80% to 90% of the 300 to 400 genotyped donors. Broader study findings: TCR beta V- and J-gene trimming, according to a later analysis, was linked to a missense DCLRE1C variant.

13 Jbeta primers and 60 Vbeta primers were used for the PCR. This table comes from immunoSEQ multiplex PCR, and its TCRdb copy is limited to in-frame clones, with some not included. The profile covers approximately 150,000 clones, with more than 80% appearing a single time and approximately 4.4% taken by the ten largest. The CDR3 extends over 15 amino acids. From germline, CDR1 is SGHTA and CDR2 FQGNSA. V lost 5 bases, J lost 2 bases, and 15 bases lay in between. The receptor's source is a woman under 30 in good health and CMV-seropositive. The chain combines TRBV7-2 with TRBJ2-5, with D perhaps TRBD1 (6 bases). The sample taken for sequencing was PBMCs. This CDR3 is CASSMGTPRQETQYF. The CDR3 DNA reads as TGTGCCAGCAGCATGGGGACACCGAGGCAAGAGACCCAGTACTTC.